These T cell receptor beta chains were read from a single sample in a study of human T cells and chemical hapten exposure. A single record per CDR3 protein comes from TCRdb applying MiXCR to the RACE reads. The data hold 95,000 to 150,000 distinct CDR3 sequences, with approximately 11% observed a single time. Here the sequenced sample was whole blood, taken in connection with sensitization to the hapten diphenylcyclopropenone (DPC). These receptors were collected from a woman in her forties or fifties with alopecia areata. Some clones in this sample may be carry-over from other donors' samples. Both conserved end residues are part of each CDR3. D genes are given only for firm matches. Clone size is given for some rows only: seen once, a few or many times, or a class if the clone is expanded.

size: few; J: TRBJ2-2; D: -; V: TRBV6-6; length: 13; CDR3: CASSSYGSGELFF; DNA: TGTGCCAGCAGTTCCTACGGGAGCGGGGAGCTGTTTTTT
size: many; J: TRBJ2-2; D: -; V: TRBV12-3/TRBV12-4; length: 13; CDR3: CASSLGCTGELFF; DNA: TGTGCCAGCAGTTTAGGGTGCACCGGGGAGCTGTTTTTT
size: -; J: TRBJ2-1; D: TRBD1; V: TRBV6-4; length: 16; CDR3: CASSEQGSSSYNEQFF; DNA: TGTGCCAGCAGCGAACAGGGGTCTAGCTCCTACAATGAGCAGTTCTTC
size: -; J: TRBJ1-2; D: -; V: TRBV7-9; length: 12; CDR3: CASSLFERGYTF; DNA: TGTGCCAGCAGCTTATTCGAGCGTGGCTACACCTTC
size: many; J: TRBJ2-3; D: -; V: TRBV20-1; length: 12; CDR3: CSARGLTDTQYF; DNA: TGCAGTGCTAGAGGCCTCACAGATACGCAGTATTTT
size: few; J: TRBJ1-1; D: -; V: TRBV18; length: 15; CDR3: CASSDFEGRETEAFF; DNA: TGTGCCAGCTCTGATTTTGAGGGTCGGGAGACTGAAGCTTTCTTT
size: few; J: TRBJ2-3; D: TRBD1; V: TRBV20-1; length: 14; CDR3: CSARDGTGTDTQYF; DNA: TGCAGTGCTAGAGATGGGACAGGCACAGATACGCAGTATTTT
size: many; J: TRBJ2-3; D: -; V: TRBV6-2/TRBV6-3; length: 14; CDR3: CASSRDTSTDTQYF; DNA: TGTGCCAGCAGCCGGGACACGAGCACAGATACGCAGTATTTT
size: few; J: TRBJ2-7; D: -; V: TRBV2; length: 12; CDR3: CAIRRDIYEQYF; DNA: TGTGCCATCCGGAGGGACATTTACGAGCAGTACTTC
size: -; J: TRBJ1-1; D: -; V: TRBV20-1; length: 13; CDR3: CSASVGATTEAFF; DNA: TGCAGTGCTAGTGTAGGGGCTACCACTGAAGCTTTCTTT
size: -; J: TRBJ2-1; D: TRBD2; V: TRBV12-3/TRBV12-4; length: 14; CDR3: CASSSLAGYNEQFF; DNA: TGTGCCAGCAGTTCACTAGCGGGGTACAATGAGCAGTTCTTC
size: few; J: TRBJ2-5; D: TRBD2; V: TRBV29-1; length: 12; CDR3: CSVLAGRETQYF; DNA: TGCAGCGTCCTAGCGGGCAGAGAGACCCAGTACTTC
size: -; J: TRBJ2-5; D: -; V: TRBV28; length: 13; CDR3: CASSLTAEETQYF; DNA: TGTGCCAGCAGTTTGACAGCAGAGGAGACCCAGTACTTC
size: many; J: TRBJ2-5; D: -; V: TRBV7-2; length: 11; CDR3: CASSSVETQYF; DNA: TGTGCCAGCAGCTCCGTCGAGACCCAGTACTTC
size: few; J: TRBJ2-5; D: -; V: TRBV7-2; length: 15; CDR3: CASSSQGGEGETQYF; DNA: TGTGCCAGCAGCTCACAGGGGGGGGAGGGGGAGACCCAGTACTTC
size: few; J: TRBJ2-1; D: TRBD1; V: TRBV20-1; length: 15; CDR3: CSATRTGGFFGEQFF; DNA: TGCAGTGCGACAAGGACAGGAGGATTCTTTGGTGAGCAGTTCTTC
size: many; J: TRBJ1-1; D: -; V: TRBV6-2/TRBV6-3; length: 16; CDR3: CASSYTVGGQKTEAFF; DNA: TGTGCCAGCAGTTACACCGTTGGGGGGCAAAAGACTGAAGCTTTCTTT
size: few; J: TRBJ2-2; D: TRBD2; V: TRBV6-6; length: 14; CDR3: CASLPAGFTGELFF; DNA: TGTGCCAGCCTGCCAGCGGGGTTCACCGGGGAGCTGTTTTTT
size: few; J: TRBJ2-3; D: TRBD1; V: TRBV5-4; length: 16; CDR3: CASTKAGQGPTDTQYF; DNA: TGTGCCAGCACCAAGGCGGGACAGGGGCCCACAGATACGCAGTATTTT
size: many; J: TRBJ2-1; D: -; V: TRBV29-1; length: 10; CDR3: CSVLTVEQFF; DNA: TGCAGCGTACTCACCGTCGAGCAGTTCTTC
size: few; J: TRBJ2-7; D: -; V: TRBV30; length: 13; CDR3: CAWSSAVSYEQYF; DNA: TGTGCCTGGAGCTCCGCAGTTTCCTACGAGCAGTACTTC
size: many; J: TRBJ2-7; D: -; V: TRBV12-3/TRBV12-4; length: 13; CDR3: CASSLIGVYEQYF; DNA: TGTGCCAGCAGTTTAATCGGGGTTTACGAGCAGTACTTC
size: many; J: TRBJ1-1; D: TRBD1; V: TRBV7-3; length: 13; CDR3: CASSPGQGLEAFF; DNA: TGTGCCAGCAGCCCAGGACAGGGACTGGAAGCTTTCTTT
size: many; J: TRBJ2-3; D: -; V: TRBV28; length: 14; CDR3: CATTGGGLPDTQYF; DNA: TGTGCCACCACGGGAGGGGGCCTCCCAGATACGCAGTATTTT
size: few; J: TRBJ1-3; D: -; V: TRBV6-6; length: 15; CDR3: CASCEIGGAGNTIYF; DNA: TGTGCCAGCTGCGAAATTGGAGGTGCTGGAAACACCATATATTTT
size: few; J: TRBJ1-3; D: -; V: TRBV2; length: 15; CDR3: CASSEQGFSGNTIYF; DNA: TGTGCCAGCAGTGAACAGGGTTTCTCTGGAAACACCATATATTTT
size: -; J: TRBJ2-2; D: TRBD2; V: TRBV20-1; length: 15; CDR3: CSASAGGWNTGELFF; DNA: TGCAGTGCTAGCGCGGGGGGCTGGAACACCGGGGAGCTGTTTTTT
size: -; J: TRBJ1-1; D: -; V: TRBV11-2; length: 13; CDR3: CATLGRWNTEAFF; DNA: TGTGCCACCCTCGGCAGGTGGAATACTGAAGCTTTCTTT
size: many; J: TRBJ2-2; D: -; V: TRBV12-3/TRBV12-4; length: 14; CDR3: CASSPHPGTGELFF; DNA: TGTGCCAGCAGTCCCCACCCCGGGACCGGGGAGCTGTTTTTT
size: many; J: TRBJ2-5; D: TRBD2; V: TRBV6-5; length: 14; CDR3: CASSYSAGGETQYF; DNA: TGTGCCAGCAGTTACTCCGCGGGAGGGGAGACCCAGTACTTC
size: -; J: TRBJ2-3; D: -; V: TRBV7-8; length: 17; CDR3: CASSLVRRISTTDTQYF; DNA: TGTGCCAGCAGCTTAGTTCGGCGCATTTCCACCACAGATACGCAGTATTTT